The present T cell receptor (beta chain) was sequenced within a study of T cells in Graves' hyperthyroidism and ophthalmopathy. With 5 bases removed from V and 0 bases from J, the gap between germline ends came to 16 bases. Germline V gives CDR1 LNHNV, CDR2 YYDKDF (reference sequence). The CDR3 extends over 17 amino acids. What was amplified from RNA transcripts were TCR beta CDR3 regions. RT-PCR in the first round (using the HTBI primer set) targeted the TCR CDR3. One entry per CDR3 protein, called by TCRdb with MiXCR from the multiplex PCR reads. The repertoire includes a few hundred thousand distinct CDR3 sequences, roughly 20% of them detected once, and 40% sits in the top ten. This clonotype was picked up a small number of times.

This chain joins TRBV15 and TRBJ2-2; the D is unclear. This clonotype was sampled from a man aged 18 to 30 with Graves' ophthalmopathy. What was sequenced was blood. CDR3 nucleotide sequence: TGTGCCACCAGCGGTTCTAGGATGGAAGCGAACACCGGGGAGCTGTTTTTT. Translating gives CATSGSRMEANTGELFF.